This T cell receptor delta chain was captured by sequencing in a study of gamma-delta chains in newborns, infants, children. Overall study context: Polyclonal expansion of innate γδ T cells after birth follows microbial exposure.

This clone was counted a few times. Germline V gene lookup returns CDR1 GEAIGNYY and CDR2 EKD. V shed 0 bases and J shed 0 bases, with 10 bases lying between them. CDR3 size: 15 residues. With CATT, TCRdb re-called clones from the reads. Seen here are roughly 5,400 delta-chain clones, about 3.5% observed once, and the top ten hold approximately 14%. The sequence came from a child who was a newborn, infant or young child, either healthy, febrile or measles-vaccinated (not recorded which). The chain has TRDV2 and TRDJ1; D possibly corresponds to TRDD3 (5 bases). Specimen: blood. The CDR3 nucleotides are TGTGCCTGTGACACCGTGGGGACTTACACCGATAAACTCATCTTT. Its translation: CACDTVGTYTDKLIF.